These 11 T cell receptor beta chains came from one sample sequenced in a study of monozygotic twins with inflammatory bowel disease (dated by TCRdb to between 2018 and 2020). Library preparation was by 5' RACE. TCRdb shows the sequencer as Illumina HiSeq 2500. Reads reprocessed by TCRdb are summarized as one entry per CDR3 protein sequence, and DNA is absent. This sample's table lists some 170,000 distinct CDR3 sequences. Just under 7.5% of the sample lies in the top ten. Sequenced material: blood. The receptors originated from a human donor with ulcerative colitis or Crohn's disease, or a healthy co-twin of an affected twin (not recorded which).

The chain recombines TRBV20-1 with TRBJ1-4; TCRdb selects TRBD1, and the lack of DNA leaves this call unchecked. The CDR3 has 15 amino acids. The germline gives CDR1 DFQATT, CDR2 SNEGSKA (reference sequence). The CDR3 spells CSARVGDRSGEKLFF.

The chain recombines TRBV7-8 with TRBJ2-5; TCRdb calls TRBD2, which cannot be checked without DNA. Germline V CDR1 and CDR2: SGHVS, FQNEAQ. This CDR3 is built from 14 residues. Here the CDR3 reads CASKEGSYQETQYF.

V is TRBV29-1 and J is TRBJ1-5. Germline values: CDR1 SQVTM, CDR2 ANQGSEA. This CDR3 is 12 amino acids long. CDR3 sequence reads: CSVRTDLGPQHF. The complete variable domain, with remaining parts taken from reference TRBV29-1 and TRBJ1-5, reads SAVISQKPSRDICQRGTSLTIQCQVDSQVTMMFWYRQQPGQSLTLIATANQGSEATYESGFVIDKFPISRPNLTFSTLTVSNMSPEDSSIYLCSVRTDLGPQHFGDGTRLSIL.

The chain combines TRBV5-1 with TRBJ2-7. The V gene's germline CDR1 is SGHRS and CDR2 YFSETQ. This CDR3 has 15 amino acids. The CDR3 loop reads CASSFGRTESYEQYF.

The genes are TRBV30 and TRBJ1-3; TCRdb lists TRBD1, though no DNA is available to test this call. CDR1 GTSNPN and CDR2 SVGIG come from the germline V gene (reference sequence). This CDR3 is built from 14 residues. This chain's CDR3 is CAWSATGAGNTIYF.

This chain's CDR3 is CSANSVTGGEQYF. V and J are TRBV20-1 and TRBJ2-7; TCRdb selects TRBD1, and the lack of DNA leaves this call unchecked. Germline V gene lookup returns CDR1 DFQATT and CDR2 SNEGSKA (reference sequence). The CDR3 has 13 residues.

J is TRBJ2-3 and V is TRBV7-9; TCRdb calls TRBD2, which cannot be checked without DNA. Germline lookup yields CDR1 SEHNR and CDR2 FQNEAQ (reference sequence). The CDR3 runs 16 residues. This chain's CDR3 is CASSHRTSGGTDTQYF.

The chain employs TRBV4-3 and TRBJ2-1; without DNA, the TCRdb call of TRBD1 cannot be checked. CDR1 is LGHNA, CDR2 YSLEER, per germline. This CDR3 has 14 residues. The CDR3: CASSSRTRNNEQFF.

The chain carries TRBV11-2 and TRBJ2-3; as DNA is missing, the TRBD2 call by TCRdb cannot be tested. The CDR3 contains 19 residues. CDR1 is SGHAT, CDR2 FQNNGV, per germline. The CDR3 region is CASSFVPLRSGRLADTQYF.

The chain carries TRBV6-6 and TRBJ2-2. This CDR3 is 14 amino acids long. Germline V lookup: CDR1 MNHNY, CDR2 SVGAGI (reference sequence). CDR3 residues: CASSYSRGTGELFF.

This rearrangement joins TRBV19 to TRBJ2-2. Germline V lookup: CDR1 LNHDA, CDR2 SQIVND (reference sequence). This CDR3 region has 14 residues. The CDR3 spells CASTMSLRTGELFF. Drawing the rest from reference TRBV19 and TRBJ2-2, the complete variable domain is DGGITQSPKYLFRKEGQNVTLSCEQNLNHDAMYWYRQDPGQGLRLIYYSQIVNDFQKGDIAEGYSVSREKKESFPLTVTSAQKNPTAFYLCASTMSLRTGELFFGEGSRLTVL.